These 4 T cell receptor beta chains came from one sample sequenced in a study of shared clonotypes between healthy human individuals (dated by TCRdb to the early 2020s). Library prep was done by the immunoSEQ multiplex PCR assay. In TCRdb, the immuneACCESS table is reduced to in-frame sequences with V and J assigned. These tables do not hold every clone; where another copy was compared, an unresolved V gene accounts for under half, and the others remain unexplained. For this sample the table gives more than 2 million clones, of which 93% were detected only once. Of the sample, more than 1.5% falls within the top ten clones. For the CD8 naive samples, CD45RO-negative cells were positively selected for CCR7, yielding a CD45RA+CCR7+ population from which TemRA cells were excluded. Specimen: naive CD8+ T cells from PBMCs. The label giving this sample's cell subset or site can be read as: CD45RA+CCR7+. The receptors were gathered from a man younger than 30 in good health. Some clones in this sample may be carry-over from other donors' samples.

This chain connects TRBV4-3 to TRBJ2-1; 7 bases are a match to TRBD2. The germline gives CDR1 LGHNA, CDR2 YSLEER. With V trimmed by 0 bases and J by 0 bases, 5 bases remained unmatched. This CDR3 spans 17 amino acids. Here the CDR3 reads CASSQDPLATSYNEQFF. The CDR3 nucleotides read TGCGCCAGCAGCCAAGACCCACTAGCGACCTCCTACAATGAGCAGTTCTTC.

This clone was counted once. The V gene is TRBV7-9, the J gene TRBJ1-2; D unresolved. The germline V and J ends were trimmed by 1 base and 4 bases, with 13 bases remaining between them. The CDR3 is 15 residues long. Germline lookup yields CDR1 SEHNR and CDR2 FQNEAQ (reference sequence). CDR3 region: CASSLETAWGYGYTF. DNA for the CDR3: TGTGCCAGCAGCTTAGAGACGGCATGGGGCTATGGCTACACCTTC.

The chain combines TRBV30 with TRBJ1-1, with D perhaps matching TRBD1 (5 bases). Germline V lookup: CDR1 GTSNPN, CDR2 SVGIG (reference sequence). V was clipped by 8 bases and J by 4 bases, with 11 bases between them. This CDR3 is 11 amino acids long. The CDR3: CARVQGTEAFF. As DNA, the CDR3 is TGTGCCCGGGTGCAGGGCACTGAAGCTTTCTTT.

The chain combines TRBV27 with TRBJ2-3; no firm D call. Trimming cost V 6 bases and J 7 bases, with 11 bases left between them. This CDR3 comprises 12 residues. Germline V gene data show CDR1 as MNHEY and CDR2 as SMNVEV (reference sequence). This CDR3 is CASRPSVNTQYF. Written as DNA, the CDR3 is TGTGCCAGCAGACCGTCAGTGAATACGCAGTATTTT.